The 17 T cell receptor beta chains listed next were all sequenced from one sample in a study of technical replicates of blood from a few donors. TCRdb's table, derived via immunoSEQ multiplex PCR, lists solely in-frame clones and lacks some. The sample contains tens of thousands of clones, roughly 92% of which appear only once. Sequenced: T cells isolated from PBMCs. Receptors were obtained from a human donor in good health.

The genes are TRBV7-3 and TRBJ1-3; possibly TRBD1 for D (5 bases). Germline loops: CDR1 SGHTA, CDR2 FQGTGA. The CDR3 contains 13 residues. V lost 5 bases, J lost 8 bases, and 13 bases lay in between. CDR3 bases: TGTGCCAGCAGCATAGGACCGGGGGACACCATATATTTT. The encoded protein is CASSIGPGDTIYF. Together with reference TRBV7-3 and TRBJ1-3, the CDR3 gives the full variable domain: GAGVSQTPSNKVTEKGKYVELRCDPISGHTALYWYRQSLGQGPEFLIYFQGTGAADDSGLPNDRFFAVRPEGSVSTLKIQRTERGDSAVYLCASSIGPGDTIYFGEGSWLTVV.

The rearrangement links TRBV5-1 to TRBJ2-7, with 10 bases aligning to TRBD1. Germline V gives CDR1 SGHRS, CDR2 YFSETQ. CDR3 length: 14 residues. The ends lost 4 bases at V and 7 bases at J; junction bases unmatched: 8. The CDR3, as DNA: TGCGCCAGCAGCCTAAGGACAGGGGGTTGGGAGCAGTACTTC. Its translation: CASSLRTGGWEQYF. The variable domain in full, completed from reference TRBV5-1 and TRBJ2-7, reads KAGVTQTPRYLIKTRGQQVTLSCSPISGHRSVSWYQQTPGQGLQFLFEYFSETQRNKGNFPGRFSGRQFSNSRSEMNVSTLELGDSALYLCASSLRTGGWEQYFGPGTRLTVT.

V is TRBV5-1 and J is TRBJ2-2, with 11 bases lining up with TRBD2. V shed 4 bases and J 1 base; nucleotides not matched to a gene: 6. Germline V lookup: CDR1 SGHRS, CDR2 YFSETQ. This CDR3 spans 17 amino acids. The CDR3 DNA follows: TGCGCCAGCAGCCCGGAGACTAGCGGGGTGAACACCGGGGAGCTGTTTTTT. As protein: CASSPETSGVNTGELFF.

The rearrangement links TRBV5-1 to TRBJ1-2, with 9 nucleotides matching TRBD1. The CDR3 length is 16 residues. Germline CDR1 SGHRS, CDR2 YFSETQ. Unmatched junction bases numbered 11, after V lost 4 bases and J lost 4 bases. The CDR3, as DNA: TGCGCCAGCAGCGACACCGGGACAGGGTCCTTCTATGGCTACACCTTC. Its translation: CASSDTGTGSFYGYTF.

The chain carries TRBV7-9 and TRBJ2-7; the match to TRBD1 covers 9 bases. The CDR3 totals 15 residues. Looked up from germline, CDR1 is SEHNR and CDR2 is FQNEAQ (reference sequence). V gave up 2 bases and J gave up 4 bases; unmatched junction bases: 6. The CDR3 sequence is CASSLKSGQGYEQYF. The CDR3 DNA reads TGTGCCAGCAGCTTAAAGTCGGGACAGGGATACGAGCAGTACTTC.

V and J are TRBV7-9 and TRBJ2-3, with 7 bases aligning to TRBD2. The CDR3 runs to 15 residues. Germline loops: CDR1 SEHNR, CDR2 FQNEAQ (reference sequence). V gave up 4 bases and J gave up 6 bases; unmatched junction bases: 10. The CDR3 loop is CASSWSGEGRDTQYF. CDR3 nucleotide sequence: TGTGCCAGCAGCTGGTCGGGGGAGGGCCGGGATACGCAGTATTTT.

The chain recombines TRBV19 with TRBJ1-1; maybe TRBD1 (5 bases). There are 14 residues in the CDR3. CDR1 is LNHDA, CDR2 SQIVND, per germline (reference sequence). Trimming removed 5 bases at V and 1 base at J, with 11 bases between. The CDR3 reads CASSRTGWNTEAFF. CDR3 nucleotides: TGTGCCAGTAGTCGTACAGGATGGAACACTGAAGCTTTCTTT.

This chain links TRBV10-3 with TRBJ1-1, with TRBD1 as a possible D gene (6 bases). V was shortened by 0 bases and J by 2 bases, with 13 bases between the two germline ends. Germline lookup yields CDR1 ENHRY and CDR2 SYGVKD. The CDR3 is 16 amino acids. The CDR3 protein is CAISESRGLNNTEAFF. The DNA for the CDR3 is TGTGCCATCAGTGAGTCCAGGGGTCTAAACAACACTGAAGCTTTCTTT.

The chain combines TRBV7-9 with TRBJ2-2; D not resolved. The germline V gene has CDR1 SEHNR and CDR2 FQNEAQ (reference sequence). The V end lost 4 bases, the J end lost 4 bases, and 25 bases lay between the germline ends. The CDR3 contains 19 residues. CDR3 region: CASSSLTRVLRGLTGELFF. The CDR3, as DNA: TGTGCCAGCAGCTCATTAACAAGAGTATTGCGTGGGCTCACCGGGGAGCTGTTTTTT. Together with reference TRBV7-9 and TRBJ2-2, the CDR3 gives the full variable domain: DTGVSQNPRHKITKRGQNVTFRCDPISEHNRLYWYRQTLGQGPEFLTYFQNEAQLEKSRLLSDRFSAERPKGSFSTLEIQRTEQGDSAMYLCASSSLTRVLRGLTGELFFGEGSRLTVL.

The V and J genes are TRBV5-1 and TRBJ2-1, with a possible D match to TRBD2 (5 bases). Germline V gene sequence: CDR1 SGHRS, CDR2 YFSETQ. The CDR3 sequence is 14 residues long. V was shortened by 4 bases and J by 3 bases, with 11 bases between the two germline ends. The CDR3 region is CASSGGGLYNEQFF. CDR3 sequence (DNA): TGCGCCAGCAGCGGCGGAGGACTCTACAATGAGCAGTTCTTC.

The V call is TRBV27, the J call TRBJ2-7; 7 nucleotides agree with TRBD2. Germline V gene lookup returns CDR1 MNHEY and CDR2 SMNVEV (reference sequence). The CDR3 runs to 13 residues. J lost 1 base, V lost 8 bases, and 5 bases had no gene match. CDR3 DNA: TGTGCCAGCTTGCGGGGGTCGTCCTACGAGCAGTACTTC. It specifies CASLRGSSYEQYF.

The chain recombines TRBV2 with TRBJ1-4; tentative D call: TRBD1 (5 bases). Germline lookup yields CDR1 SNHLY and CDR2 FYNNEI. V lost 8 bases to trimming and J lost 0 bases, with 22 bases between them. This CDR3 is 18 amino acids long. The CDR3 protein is CASRLEPGGVATNEKLFF. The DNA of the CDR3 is TGTGCCAGCCGATTAGAGCCGGGGGGGGTTGCAACTAATGAAAAACTGTTTTTT.

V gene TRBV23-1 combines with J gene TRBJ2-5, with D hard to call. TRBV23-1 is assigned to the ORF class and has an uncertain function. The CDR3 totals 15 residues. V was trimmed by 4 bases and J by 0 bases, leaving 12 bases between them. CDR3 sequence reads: CASSRKILYQETQYF. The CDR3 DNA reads TGCGCCAGCAGTCGTAAGATACTGTACCAAGAGACCCAGTACTTC.

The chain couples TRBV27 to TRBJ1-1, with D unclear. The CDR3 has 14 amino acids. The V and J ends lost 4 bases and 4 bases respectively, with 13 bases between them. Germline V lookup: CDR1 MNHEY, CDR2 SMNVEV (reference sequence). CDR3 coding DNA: TGTGCCAGCAGTTACGCCTCAGGAGGCACTGAAGCTTTCTTT. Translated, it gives CASSYASGGTEAFF.

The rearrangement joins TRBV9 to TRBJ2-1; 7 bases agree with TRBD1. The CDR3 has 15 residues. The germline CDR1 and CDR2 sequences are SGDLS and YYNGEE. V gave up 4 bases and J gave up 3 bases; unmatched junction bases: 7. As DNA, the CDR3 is TGTGCCAGCAGCCCCTCCGGGACAGTCTACAATGAGCAGTTCTTC. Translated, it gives CASSPSGTVYNEQFF.

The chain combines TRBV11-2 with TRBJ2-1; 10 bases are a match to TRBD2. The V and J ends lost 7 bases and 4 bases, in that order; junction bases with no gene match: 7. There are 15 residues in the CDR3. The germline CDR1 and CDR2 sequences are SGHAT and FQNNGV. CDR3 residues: CASTSRTSGYNEQFF. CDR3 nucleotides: TGTGCCAGCACCTCAAGGACTAGCGGTTACAATGAGCAGTTCTTC.

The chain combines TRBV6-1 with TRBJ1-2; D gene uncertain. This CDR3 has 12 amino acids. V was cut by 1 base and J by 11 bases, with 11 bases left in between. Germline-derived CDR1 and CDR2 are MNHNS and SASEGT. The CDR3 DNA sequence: TGTGCCAGCAGTGAAGTGCTCGGTTGGTACACCTTC. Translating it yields CASSEVLGWYTF.